The source of this T cell receptor beta chain is a study of blood T cell repertoires in COVID-19. Looking at the study overall: Samples taken during acute and convalescent COVID-19 were collected in the United States, Italy and Spain.

The Seattle site enrolled patients during active infection and followed them longitudinally. Losses at the gene ends were 3 bases for V and 3 bases for J; bases not matched to a gene: 10. In germline, CDR1 is MGHDK, CDR2 SYGVNS. The CDR3 consists of 17 residues. Here immunoSEQ multiplex PCR was the method, and the copy in TCRdb shows in-frame clones only, minus some. The sample yields 200,000 to 250,000 clones, 83% seen once. The V call is TRBV25-1, the J call TRBJ2-2; 7 bases agree with TRBD1. The material sequenced was peripheral blood. The clonotype comes from a woman in her thirties with COVID-19, enrolled during active disease. This CDR3 reads CASSDSPGQTYTGELFF. The CDR3 region has the DNA TGTGCCAGCAGTGACAGCCCGGGACAGACGTACACCGGGGAGCTGTTTTTT.